The 27 T cell receptor beta chains below were found in one sample sequenced in a study of blood T cell repertoires in COVID-19. Measured with immunoSEQ multiplex PCR; TCRdb has only the in-frame clones, and not every one. Counted here are 20,000 to 25,000 clones, over 75% occurring once; the ten biggest clones make up 15% to 20%. The sample consisted of peripheral blood. These receptors were collected from a human donor in a cohort sampled during active COVID-19.

V and J are TRBV27 and TRBJ2-5; D remains unclear. This CDR3 contains 11 residues. CDR1 and CDR2 from the germline V gene are MNHEY and SMNVEV (reference sequence). Trimming took off 5 bases at V and 4 bases at J, with 5 bases between the two ends. The CDR3 sequence: CASSRAETQYF. DNA for the CDR3: TGTGCCAGCAGTCGAGCAGAGACCCAGTACTTC.

J is TRBJ1-2 and V is TRBV7-2; D possibly corresponds to TRBD1 (5 bases). Germline CDR1 reads SGHTA; CDR2 reads FQGNSA. V lost 4 bases and J lost 3, with 12 bases in between. This CDR3 is built from 14 residues. CDR3 sequence reads: CASSSGRGDYGYTF. As DNA, the CDR3 is TGTGCCAGCAGCTCAGGGAGGGGAGACTATGGCTACACCTTC. Together with reference TRBV7-2 and TRBJ1-2, the CDR3 gives the full variable domain: GAGVSQSPSNKVTEKGKDVELRCDPISGHTALYWYRQSLGQGLEFLIYFQGNSAPDKSGLPSDRFSAERTGGSVSTLTIQRTQQEDSAVYLCASSSGRGDYGYTFGSGTRLTVV.

This chain connects TRBV5-4 to TRBJ2-2; TRBD2 matches at 10 bases. Germline values: CDR1 SGHNT, CDR2 YYREEE (reference sequence). The ends lost 1 base at V and 4 bases at J; junction bases unmatched: 7. The CDR3 covers 17 residues. The CDR3 bases are TGTGCCAGCAGCTTGTTTAGCGGGGGGATGGGCACCGGGGAGCTGTTTTTT. It encodes CASSLFSGGMGTGELFF. The variable domain in full, with the rest retrieved from reference TRBV5-4 and TRBJ2-2, is ETGVTQSPTHLIKTRGQQVTLRCSSQSGHNTVSWYQQALGQGPQFIFQYYREEENGRGNFPPRFSGLQFPNYSSELNVNALELDDSALYLCASSLFSGGMGTGELFFGEGSRLTVL.

The rearrangement joins TRBV6-5 to TRBJ1-4; the match to TRBD1 covers 8 bases. Unmatched junction bases numbered 12, after V lost 7 bases and J lost 11 bases. The CDR3 consists of 14 residues. Germline V gene sequence: CDR1 MNHEY, CDR2 SVGAGI. CDR3 loop: CASTDGQGLSKLFF. In DNA, the CDR3 is TGTGCCAGCACCGACGGACAGGGTCTGAGCAAACTGTTTTTT.

The V and J genes are TRBV5-1 and TRBJ2-5, with 12 bases that match TRBD2. Germline CDR1 SGHRS, CDR2 YFSETQ. The CDR3 is 17 residues long. V lost 0 bases and J lost 2; bases outside the gene matches: 5. CDR3 DNA sequence: TGCGCCAGCAGCTTGGCTTCTAGCGGGGGGGCTCAAGAGACCCAGTACTTC. Translating it yields CASSLASSGGAQETQYF.

There are a few counts of this clone. The chain uses TRBV11-3 and TRBJ2-5; 7 positions agree with TRBD2. CDR1 is SGHNT, CDR2 YENEEA, per germline. The V and J ends lost 6 bases and 4 bases, in that order; junction bases with no gene match: 8. The CDR3 runs to 14 residues. Written as DNA, the CDR3 is TGTGCCAGCAGGACCCCAGGGAGGGGAGAGACCCAGTACTTC. Protein sequence: CASRTPGRGETQYF.

In this sample, this clone turned up a few times. The rearrangement uses TRBV2 and TRBJ2-2; TRBD2 might be the D (5 bases). The germline CDR1 and CDR2 sequences are SNHLY and FYNNEI. The CDR3 spans 15 residues. With 7 bases removed from V and 0 bases from J, the gap between germline ends came to 12 bases. The CDR3 loop is CASKAGRTNTGELFF. As DNA, the CDR3 is TGTGCCAGCAAGGCGGGCCGCACGAACACCGGGGAGCTGTTTTTT.

The chain recombines TRBV9 with TRBJ2-6; the match to TRBD1 covers 8 bases. This CDR3 has 18 amino acids. Germline V lookup: CDR1 SGDLS, CDR2 YYNGEE. J lost 0 bases, V lost 4 bases, and 9 bases had no gene match. In DNA form, the CDR3 reads TGTGCCAGCAGCTTCCGGACAGGGCAGAGCTCTGGGGCCAACGTCCTGACTTTC. Protein sequence: CASSFRTGQSSGANVLTF.

J is TRBJ1-2 and V is TRBV28, with D perhaps TRBD1 (5 bases). This CDR3 region has 15 residues. Germline CDR1 is MDHEN and CDR2 is SYDVKM. V lost 4 bases and J 7 bases, leaving 19 bases between the germline ends. The CDR3 reads CASSWSGGPGGGYTF. The DNA for the CDR3 is TGTGCCAGCAGTTGGAGCGGGGGACCAGGTGGTGGCTACACCTTC.

V usage is TRBV2 and J usage is TRBJ2-7; D perhaps matches TRBD2 (5 bases). CDR1 and CDR2 (germline): SNHLY, FYNNEI. V lost 3 bases and J lost 5, with 11 bases in between. The CDR3 covers 13 residues. CDR3 residues: CASSEASPHEQYF. CDR3 DNA sequence: TGTGCCAGCAGTGAGGCTAGCCCGCACGAGCAGTACTTC.

This chain connects TRBV3-1 (or the pseudogene TRBV3-2) to TRBJ1-1; maybe TRBD1 (6 bases). CDR3 length: 14 residues. Trimming shortened V by 0 bases and J by 10 bases, and 15 bases separated the two germline ends. Germline V lookup: CDR1 LGHDT, CDR2 YNNKEL (reference sequence). This CDR3 reads CASSQDTQGMAAFF. Here the CDR3 DNA reads TGTGCCAGCAGCCAAGATACACAGGGTATGGCAGCTTTCTTT.

The chain is built from TRBV5-1 and TRBJ2-5; D remains ambiguous. Germline V gene lookup returns CDR1 SGHRS and CDR2 YFSETQ. V was shortened by 0 bases and J by 5 bases, with 14 bases between the two germline ends. The CDR3 runs to 15 residues. CDR3 bases: TGCGCCAGCAGCTTGGCCCCGACGGGTGGGGAGACCCAGTACTTC. Translating it yields CASSLAPTGGETQYF.

The chain uses TRBV11-2 and TRBJ2-5, with D maybe TRBD2 (6 bases). The CDR3 length is 14 residues. Germline lookup yields CDR1 SGHAT and CDR2 FQNNGV. Deletions cut 4 bases from V and 5 bases from J, with 14 bases between. CDR3 nucleotide sequence: TGTGCCAGCAGCTCCCTTGGGAGGATGGAGACCCAGTACTTC. Protein: CASSSLGRMETQYF.

This sequence joins TRBV5-1 and TRBJ2-7, with TRBD2 matching 7 bases. The germline V gene has CDR1 SGHRS and CDR2 YFSETQ. The ends lost 0 bases at V and 1 base at J; junction bases unmatched: 4. This CDR3 comprises 15 residues. The CDR3 DNA reads as TGCGCCAGCAGCTTGGGCGGGAGTAGGTCCTACGAGCAGTACTTC. Its translation is CASSLGGSRSYEQYF.

V usage is TRBV16 and J usage is TRBJ1-2; 10 nucleotides line up with TRBD1. From germline, CDR1 is KGHSY and CDR2 FQNENV. The CDR3 length is 19 residues. The junction had 12 bases not matched to a gene; V was cut back by 1 base and J by 1 base. The CDR3 sequence: CASSQFGTGARKFNYGYTF. In DNA form, the CDR3 reads TGTGCCAGCAGCCAATTCGGGACAGGGGCACGCAAATTTAACTATGGCTACACCTTC.

The rearrangement joins TRBV5-1 to TRBJ2-5; D is perhaps TRBD1 (5 bases). This CDR3 comprises 15 residues. Trimming pared 1 base from V and 4 bases from J, leaving 14 bases between. CDR1 SGHRS and CDR2 YFSETQ come from the germline V gene. The CDR3: CASSLSPGSGETQYF. The CDR3 DNA sequence: TGCGCCAGCAGCTTGTCACCAGGGTCGGGAGAGACCCAGTACTTC.

CDR3 region: CASSIQGHNSPLHF. DNA of the CDR3: TGTGCCAGCAGTATACAGGGCCATAATTCACCCCTCCACTTT. The chain uses TRBV6-5 and TRBJ1-6; D possibly corresponds to TRBD1 (6 bases). Germline-derived CDR1 and CDR2 are MNHEY and SVGAGI. The CDR3 contains 14 residues. Trimming stripped 5 bases from V and 5 bases from J, with 10 bases between.

This chain joins TRBV7-9 and TRBJ1-1; 8 positions agree with TRBD1. Germline CDR1 is SEHNR and CDR2 is FQNEAQ (reference sequence). The CDR3 contains 15 residues. Trimming took 5 bases from V and 2 from J; bases not matched to a gene: 7. This CDR3 is CASSPPGQANTEAFF. In DNA, the CDR3 is TGTGCCAGCAGCCCGCCGGGACAGGCAAACACTGAAGCTTTCTTT. Looking up the rest from reference TRBV7-9 and TRBJ1-1 gives the full variable domain: DTGVSQNPRHKITKRGQNVTFRCDPISEHNRLYWYRQTLGQGPEFLTYFQNEAQLEKSRLLSDRFSAERPKGSFSTLEIQRTEQGDSAMYLCASSPPGQANTEAFFGQGTRLTVV.

CDR3 sequence reads: CASSRTGTDQPQHF. CDR3 nucleotide sequence: TGTGCCAGCTCAAGGACAGGCACCGATCAGCCCCAGCATTTT. The V gene is TRBV9, the J gene TRBJ1-5; 7 bases match TRBD1. Trimming took 7 bases from V and 5 from J; bases not matched to a gene: 9. The CDR3 spans 14 residues. The germline V gene encodes CDR1 SGDLS and CDR2 YYNGEE.

The chain combines TRBV5-8 with TRBJ1-4; 8 bases line up with TRBD1. CDR3 length: 14 residues. V shed 4 bases and J 8 bases; nucleotides not matched to a gene: 7. Germline CDR1 and CDR2: SGHTS and YDEGEE. CDR3 bases: TGTGCCAGCAGCGCTGGACAGGGTAGGGAAAAACTGTTTTTT. This gives the protein CASSAGQGREKLFF.

This clone appeared once. The genes are TRBV7-9 and TRBJ2-7; 10 bases align to TRBD1. The CDR3 has 15 amino acids. Unmatched junction bases numbered 9, after V lost 7 bases and J lost 3 bases. The V gene's germline CDR1 is SEHNR and CDR2 FQNEAQ (reference sequence). The CDR3 protein is CASTPAGTGDYEQYF. The CDR3 DNA sequence: TGTGCCAGCACACCAGCCGGGACAGGGGACTACGAGCAGTACTTC.

This chain joins TRBV6-1 and TRBJ1-1; 8 bases agree with TRBD1. CDR3 length equals 14 residues. CDR1 is MNHNS, CDR2 SASEGT, per germline. Unmatched junction bases numbered 4, after V lost 3 bases and J lost 4 bases. The CDR3 sequence: CASSDTGGSTEAFF. The CDR3 DNA sequence: TGTGCCAGCAGTGACACAGGGGGAAGCACTGAAGCTTTCTTT.

The rearrangement links TRBV19 to TRBJ1-6; maybe TRBD1 (6 bases). Looked up from germline, CDR1 is LNHDA and CDR2 is SQIVND (reference sequence). V was trimmed by 2 bases and J by 9 bases, leaving 11 bases between them. The CDR3 sequence is 14 residues long. The CDR3 nucleotides are TGTGCCAGTAGTATACTAAGGGGGGGTTCACCCCTCCACTTT. Translated, it gives CASSILRGGSPLHF.

The chain combines TRBV5-4 with TRBJ2-6; 8 nucleotides match TRBD1. Unmatched junction bases numbered 6, after V lost 6 bases and J lost 1 base. The CDR3 runs to 16 residues. The germline CDR1 and CDR2 sequences are SGHNT and YYREEE (reference sequence). The CDR3 sequence is CASKGQGLSGANVLTF. The CDR3 DNA sequence: TGTGCCAGCAAAGGACAGGGTTTATCTGGGGCCAACGTCCTGACTTTC. The variable domain in full, completed from reference TRBV5-4 and TRBJ2-6, reads ETGVTQSPTHLIKTRGQQVTLRCSSQSGHNTVSWYQQALGQGPQFIFQYYREEENGRGNFPPRFSGLQFPNYSSELNVNALELDDSALYLCASKGQGLSGANVLTFGAGSRLTVL.

This rearrangement joins TRBV5-1 to TRBJ2-5; 7 nucleotides align to TRBD1. This CDR3 has 15 residues. Germline values: CDR1 SGHRS, CDR2 YFSETQ. V dropped 2 bases and J dropped 2; count of bases not matched to a gene: 6. Written as DNA, the CDR3 is TGCGCCAGCAGCTTTCAAGGACAGGATCAAGAGACCCAGTACTTC. Encoded protein: CASSFQGQDQETQYF.

The chain uses TRBV10-3 and TRBJ2-6; D is ambiguous. Germline V gives CDR1 ENHRY, CDR2 SYGVKD. The CDR3 has 14 residues. The ends were cut back, 3 bases at V and 4 bases at J, with 7 bases in the middle. The CDR3 DNA reads as TGTGCCATCAGTGACCCTTCCGGGGCCAACGTCCTGACTTTC. This encodes CAISDPSGANVLTF.

The chain joins TRBV5-4 to TRBJ1-2; no reliable D call. The CDR3 consists of 12 residues. The germline CDR1 and CDR2 sequences are SGHNT and YYREEE (reference sequence). V gave up 0 bases and J gave up 9 bases, with 9 bases separating them. DNA of the CDR3: TGTGCCAGCAGCTTGGGCGAGTCTCGCTACACCTTC. It translates to CASSLGESRYTF.